This entry lists 12 T cell receptor beta chains sequenced from one sample in a study of T cells in tuberculosis. Generated by immunoSEQ multiplex PCR, the TCRdb table keeps only in-frame clones and is missing some. The sample has tens of thousands of clones, around 95% seen once. Sample: PBMCs. These receptors came from a donor between 10 and 29 years old with latent tuberculosis or without tuberculosis infection.

This chain joins TRBV18 and TRBJ1-1; 7 nucleotides match TRBD1. V gave up 5 bases and J gave up 14 bases; unmatched junction bases: 8. Looked up from germline, CDR1 is KGHSH and CDR2 is LQKENI. The CDR3 has 11 residues. The CDR3 DNA is TGTGCCAGCTCAGGGGGACAGACAGTCTTCTTT. Protein sequence: CASSGGQTVFF.

This clone was picked up one time. The CDR3 sequence is CASSITDSSGANVLTF. The CDR3 DNA is TGCGCCAGCAGCATAACAGATTCCTCTGGGGCCAACGTCCTGACTTTC. The chain employs TRBV5-1 and TRBJ2-6; D gene unclear. This CDR3 spans 16 amino acids. CDR1 is SGHRS, CDR2 YFSETQ, per germline. V was pared by 4 bases and J by 0 bases, with 11 bases between.

The chain links TRBV9 to TRBJ1-1, with D hard to call. Germline V gene lookup returns CDR1 SGDLS and CDR2 YYNGEE. Deletions cut 3 bases from V and 5 bases from J, with 17 bases between. The CDR3 contains 15 residues. The CDR3 here is CASSAEGVGKTEAFF. Written as DNA, the CDR3 is TGTGCCAGCAGCGCGGAGGGAGTAGGAAAAACTGAAGCTTTCTTT.

The chain joins TRBV27 to TRBJ2-4; D might be TRBD2 (7 bases). The CDR3 is made up of 16 amino acids. V shed 0 bases and J shed 6 bases, with 15 bases lying between them. CDR1 and CDR2 (germline): MNHEY, SMNVEV (reference sequence). This CDR3 reads CASSLSGGGVVNIQYF. The CDR3, as DNA: TGTGCCAGCAGTTTATCGGGCGGGGGCGTCGTAAACATTCAGTACTTC.

V and J are TRBV6-1 and TRBJ1-2; 12 bases are shared with TRBD1. The V gene's germline CDR1 is MNHNS and CDR2 SASEGT. There are 15 residues in the CDR3. The ends lost 6 bases at V and 8 bases at J; junction bases unmatched: 10. The CDR3 bases are TGTGCCAGCAGCCCCCCGGGACAGGGGGCTTTAGGCTACACCTTC. Its translation: CASSPPGQGALGYTF.

The chain joins TRBV19 to TRBJ1-1, with 7 positions matching TRBD1. V lost 6 bases to trimming and J lost 1 base; unmatched junction nucleotides: 8. The germline V gene has CDR1 LNHDA and CDR2 SQIVND (reference sequence). The length of the CDR3 is 15 residues. This chain's CDR3 is CASSRRGTENTEAFF. Written as DNA, the CDR3 is TGTGCCAGTAGCCGACGGGGGACAGAGAACACTGAAGCTTTCTTT.

CDR3 in amino acids: CASSQGTGGPDTQYF. CDR3 nucleotides: TGCGCCAGCAGCCAAGGGACCGGAGGTCCAGATACGCAGTATTTT. The genes are TRBV4-3 and TRBJ2-3; D is perhaps TRBD2 (5 bases). Germline V gene sequence: CDR1 LGHNA, CDR2 YSLEER. This CDR3 contains 15 residues. Between the trimmed V and J ends, which lost 1 base and 4 bases, there was a span of 12 bases.

Points on this clone: A read error may produce the germline difference seen at one junction end. The chain has TRBV28 and TRBJ1-1; perhaps TRBD1 as D (5 bases). The V gene's germline CDR1 is MDHEN and CDR2 SYDVKM. The CDR3 sequence is 11 residues long. CDR3 region: CASSQDIGTNF. The CDR3 DNA reads as TGTGCCAGCAGTCAGGACATTGGTACGAACTTT.

The CDR3 nucleotides are TGTGCCAGCAGTCTAGGGACAGGGGTTGAAACCCAGTACTTC. Its protein product is CASSLGTGVETQYF. V is TRBV11-3 and J is TRBJ2-5; 10 positions match TRBD1. The CDR3 is 14 amino acids. V lost 6 bases and J lost 8; bases outside the gene matches: 9. Germline values: CDR1 SGHNT, CDR2 YENEEA.

This sequence joins TRBV15 and TRBJ1-1, with TRBD1 identical over 7 bases. There are 15 residues in the CDR3. The germline CDR1 and CDR2 sequences are LNHNV and YYDKDF (reference sequence). V gave up 2 bases and J gave up 0 bases; unmatched junction bases: 3. This chain's CDR3 is CATSRPGQMNTEAFF. The CDR3 DNA sequence: TGTGCCACCAGCAGACCGGGACAGATGAACACTGAAGCTTTCTTT.

The V gene is TRBV7-2, the J gene TRBJ1-1; D remains ambiguous. Germline V CDR1 and CDR2: SGHTA, FQGNSA. This CDR3 spans 14 amino acids. The ends were cut back, 5 bases at V and 6 bases at J, with 16 bases in the middle. The chain's CDR3 is CASSISTGKAEAFF. As DNA, the CDR3 is TGTGCCAGCAGCATTAGTACGGGTAAGGCTGAAGCTTTCTTT. The full variable domain, in which reference TRBV7-2 and TRBJ1-1 provide the parts outside the CDR3, is GAGVSQSPSNKVTEKGKDVELRCDPISGHTALYWYRQSLGQGLEFLIYFQGNSAPDKSGLPSDRFSAERTGGSVSTLTIQRTQQEDSAVYLCASSISTGKAEAFFGQGTRLTVV.

The V and J genes are TRBV5-5 and TRBJ2-3; 9 positions agree with TRBD2. With 0 bases clipped from V and 5 bases from J, the junction kept 10 bases outside the gene matches. CDR1 and CDR2 from the germline V gene are SGHKS and YYEKEE (reference sequence). The CDR3 spans 17 residues. CDR3 DNA: TGTGCCAGCAGCTTGGACCCCAGCGGGGGGTTGATAGATACGCAGTATTTT. Translation: CASSLDPSGGLIDTQYF.